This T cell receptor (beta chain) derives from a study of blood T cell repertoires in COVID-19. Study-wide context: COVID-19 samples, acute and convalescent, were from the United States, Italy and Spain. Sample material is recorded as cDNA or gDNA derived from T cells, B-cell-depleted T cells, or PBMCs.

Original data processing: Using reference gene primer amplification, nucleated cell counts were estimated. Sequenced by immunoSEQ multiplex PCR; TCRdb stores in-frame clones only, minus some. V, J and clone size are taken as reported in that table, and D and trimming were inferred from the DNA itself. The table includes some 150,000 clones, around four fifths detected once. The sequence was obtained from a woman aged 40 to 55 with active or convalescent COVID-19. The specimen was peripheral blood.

Written as DNA, the CDR3 is TGCGCCAGCAGTGTCGATGTGGCCACAGATACGCAGTATTTT. Amino acid sequence: CASSVDVATDTQYF. The chain recombines TRBV10-1 with TRBJ2-3, with no clear D. This CDR3 region has 14 residues. Trimming left V 4 bases short and J 2 bases short, with 10 bases between. The V gene's germline CDR1 is WNHNN and CDR2 SYGVQD (reference sequence).